These 25 T cell receptor beta chains share one sample of origin, sequenced in a study of shared clonotypes between healthy human individuals. Libraries were prepared by immunoSEQ multiplex PCR; TCRdb keeps only in-frame clonotypes and omits some of them. Of around 1.6 million clones detected, 95% to 99% appear once; the ten largest clones hold roughly 0.4%. The sequenced sample was naive CD4+ T cells sorted from blood. Subset here: CD45RA+ positively selected. All receptors come from a man aged 30 to 45 in good health.

V and J are TRBV29-1 and TRBJ2-3; D ambiguous. The germline CDR1 and CDR2 sequences are SQVTM and ANQGSEA. Trimming removed 5 bases from V and 5 bases from J, with 8 bases in between. The CDR3 has 11 residues. The CDR3 DNA follows: TGCAGCGTTTCCTATGGAGATACGCAGTATTTT. It encodes CSVSYGDTQYF.

This clone appeared once. This chain joins TRBV25-1 and TRBJ1-4; D ambiguous. This CDR3 is 13 amino acids long. Trimming pared 3 bases from V and 7 bases from J, leaving 9 bases between. CDR1 and CDR2 (germline): MGHDK, SYGVNS. In DNA form, the CDR3 reads TGTGCCAGCAGTGAGGCGGGAAGTGAAAAACTGTTTTTT. Residues: CASSEAGSEKLFF. The full variable domain, rest sourced from reference TRBV25-1 and TRBJ1-4, is EADIYQTPRYLVIGTGKKITLECSQTMGHDKMYWYQQDPGMELHLIHYSYGVNSTEKGDLSSESTVSRIRTEHFPLTLESARPSHTSQYLCASSEAGSEKLFFGSGTQLSVL.

The rearrangement joins TRBV29-1 to TRBJ1-1; D is unresolved. The ends were cut back, 7 bases at V and 7 bases at J, with 16 bases in the middle. The CDR3 is 12 residues long. The germline gives CDR1 SQVTM, CDR2 ANQGSEA. The CDR3: CSALSPGHEAFF. CDR3 DNA sequence: TGCAGCGCCCTATCACCAGGCCATGAAGCTTTCTTT.

The chain uses TRBV5-6 and TRBJ1-1; 9 nucleotides align to TRBD1. Germline lookup yields CDR1 SGHDT and CDR2 YYEEEE. The CDR3 loop spans 15 amino acids. J was trimmed by 1 base and V by 1 base; bases with no gene match: 2. This CDR3 is CASSLTGGANTEAFF. In DNA, the CDR3 is TGTGCCAGCAGCTTGACAGGGGGCGCGAACACTGAAGCTTTCTTT.

This chain joins TRBV11-2 and TRBJ2-7; 7 bases are a match to TRBD2. Germline CDR1 reads SGHAT; CDR2 reads FQNNGV. This CDR3 contains 14 residues. V lost 8 bases and J lost 2; bases outside the gene matches: 9. The CDR3 here is CASPAGTMPYEQYF. As DNA, the CDR3 is TGTGCCAGCCCCGCCGGGACTATGCCCTACGAGCAGTACTTC. Full variable domain (remainder filled in from reference TRBV11-2 and TRBJ2-7): EAGVAQSPRYKIIEKRQSVAFWCNPISGHATLYWYQQILGQGPKLLIQFQNNGVVDDSQLPKDRFSAERLKGVDSTLKIQPAKLEDSAVYLCASPAGTMPYEQYFGPGTRLTVT.

The chain has TRBV20-1 and TRBJ2-1, with D possibly being TRBD2 (5 bases). The CDR3 totals 11 residues. Trimming took 5 bases from V and 10 from J, leaving 12 bases between them. Germline CDR1 is DFQATT and CDR2 is SNEGSKA (reference sequence). The DNA for the CDR3 is TGCAGTGCTCAGCGGACTGGGGAGCAGTTCTTC. This gives the protein CSAQRTGEQFF.

This clone has just one count. The chain links TRBV7-2 to TRBJ1-5; the D gene is possibly TRBD1 (6 bases). Germline V gene data show CDR1 as SGHTA and CDR2 as FQGNSA. Trimming pared 1 base from V and 1 base from J, leaving 11 bases between. The CDR3 contains 16 residues. CDR3 loop: CASSLVYRASNQPQHF. The CDR3 coding sequence is TGTGCCAGCAGCTTAGTCTACAGGGCGAGCAATCAGCCCCAGCATTTT.

V and J are TRBV13 and TRBJ2-2; D is possibly TRBD2 (5 bases). This CDR3 is 15 amino acids long. Germline V gene data show CDR1 as PRHDT and CDR2 as FYEKMQ (reference sequence). V lost 3 bases and J 2 bases, leaving 10 bases between the germline ends. The CDR3 sequence is CASSFRGSNTGELFF. The CDR3 nucleotides are TGTGCCAGCAGCTTTAGAGGGTCTAACACCGGGGAGCTGTTTTTT.

About this clone: Different DNA sequences within this sample yield the same CDR3. This rearrangement joins TRBV18 to TRBJ1-5; D not certain. This CDR3 spans 14 amino acids. Trimming cost V 3 bases and J 0 bases, with 6 bases left between them. Germline CDR1 KGHSH, CDR2 LQKENI. CDR3 nucleotide sequence: TGTGCCAGCTCACCGGGCCATAGCAATCAGCCCCAGCATTTT. Its protein product is CASSPGHSNQPQHF.

The V gene is TRBV7-2, the J gene TRBJ2-1, with D perhaps matching TRBD2 (6 bases). This CDR3 is 13 amino acids long. Trimming took 5 bases from V and 9 from J, leaving 14 bases between them. Germline loops: CDR1 SGHTA, CDR2 FQGNSA. This chain's CDR3 is CASSAKEGVEQFF. CDR3 coding DNA: TGTGCCAGCAGCGCGAAGGAGGGAGTTGAGCAGTTCTTC.

Only one count was recorded for this clone. V is TRBV5-3 and J is TRBJ1-2; D is unresolved. TRBV5-3 is recorded as an ORF, its role being uncertain. CDR3 length: 18 amino acids. V dropped 2 bases and J dropped 5 bases, with 25 bases sitting between them. The CDR3 is CARSFHRAGYFFCYGYTF. In DNA, the CDR3 is TGTGCCAGAAGCTTTCATCGAGCGGGCTATTTCTTCTGTTATGGCTACACCTTC.

The V call is TRBV7-9, the J call TRBJ2-3; weak D call: TRBD2 (6 bases). This CDR3 spans 14 amino acids. Trimming left V 4 bases short and J 0 bases short, with 8 bases between. The V gene's germline CDR1 is SEHNR and CDR2 FQNEAQ (reference sequence). The CDR3 nucleotides are TGTGCCAGCAGCTGGGACTCTAGCACAGATACGCAGTATTTT. The encoded protein is CASSWDSSTDTQYF.

This clone occurred once. The chain carries TRBV5-1 and TRBJ2-5, with D maybe TRBD2 (6 bases). The CDR3 length is 15 residues. CDR1 is SGHRS, CDR2 YFSETQ, per germline. The V gene lost 0 bases and the J gene lost 4 bases, with 13 bases spanning the gap. DNA for the CDR3: TGCGCCAGCAGCTTGGTGGGGGGAGTAGGAGAGACCCAGTACTTC. This codes for CASSLVGGVGETQYF.

The chain's CDR3 is CASTLLAGRTDTQYF. The CDR3 DNA is TGTGCCAGCACCCTGCTAGCGGGACGCACAGATACGCAGTATTTT. J is TRBJ2-3 and V is TRBV6-5; 9 nucleotides match TRBD2. The CDR3 is made up of 15 amino acids. J gave up 1 base and V 7 bases, and 6 bases lay outside the gene matches. CDR1 is MNHEY and CDR2 is SVGAGI in the germline V gene.

The chain recombines TRBV14 with TRBJ2-7; 10 positions agree with TRBD2. CDR1 is SGHDN and CDR2 is FVKESK in the germline V gene. The V and J ends lost 1 base and 6 bases, in that order; junction bases with no gene match: 18. CDR3 size: 19 residues. The CDR3 region is CASSQASSGRTSTTSEQYF. The DNA of the CDR3 is TGTGCCAGCAGCCAAGCGTCTAGCGGGAGAACCTCTACTACGTCCGAGCAGTACTTC. Combining the CDR3 with reference TRBV14 and TRBJ2-7 gives the whole variable domain EAGVTQFPSHSVIEKGQTVTLRCDPISGHDNLYWYRRVMGKEIKFLLHFVKESKQDESGMPNNRFLAERTGGTYSTLKVQPAELEDSGVYFCASSQASSGRTSTTSEQYFGPGTRLTVT.

The rearrangement links TRBV18 to TRBJ2-1; 8 nucleotides match TRBD2. V was clipped by 6 bases and J by 8 bases; unmatched bases: 6. CDR3 length: 13 residues. CDR1 is KGHSH, CDR2 LQKENI, per germline. CDR3 in DNA: TGTGCCAGCTCCAACTTCGGGGGGGATGAGCAGTTCTTC. It encodes CASSNFGGDEQFF.

This chain's CDR3 is CASSLPGQGGRQYF. The CDR3 DNA sequence: TGTGCCAGCAGCTTACCGGGACAGGGGGGGCGGCAGTACTTC. The V and J genes are TRBV7-2 and TRBJ2-7, with 11 bases matching TRBD1. Germline values: CDR1 SGHTA, CDR2 FQGNSA. Trimming removed 2 bases from V and 9 bases from J; junction bases left unmatched: 6. This CDR3 spans 14 amino acids.

The chain is built from TRBV11-3 and TRBJ2-1; D gene uncertain. In germline, CDR1 is SGHNT, CDR2 YENEEA. The CDR3 is made up of 16 amino acids. V shed 1 base and J shed 5 bases, with 15 bases lying between them. CDR3 nucleotides: TGTGCCAGCAGCTTAGGCTCGGCAGGTCTCCACAATGAGCAGTTCTTC. Protein sequence: CASSLGSAGLHNEQFF.

The genes are TRBV18 and TRBJ2-7; 8 nucleotides agree with TRBD1. The CDR3 spans 15 residues. The V and J ends lost 1 base and 2 bases, in that order; junction bases with no gene match: 4. Germline assignment: CDR1 KGHSH and CDR2 LQKENI. This CDR3 reads CASSPLQTGAYEQYF. CDR3 bases: TGTGCCAGCTCACCACTTCAGACAGGGGCCTACGAGCAGTACTTC.

The chain recombines TRBV19 with TRBJ2-7; unclear D gene. Germline-derived CDR1 and CDR2 are LNHDA and SQIVND (reference sequence). This CDR3 is 14 amino acids long. With 4 bases removed from V and 4 bases from J, the gap between germline ends came to 14 bases. CDR3 bases: TGTGCCAGTAGTACCGACCCGACAAAATACGAGCAGTACTTC. It translates to CASSTDPTKYEQYF.

This chain links TRBV10-3 with TRBJ2-7, with D perhaps TRBD1 (5 bases). V was pared by 10 bases and J by 6 bases, with 22 bases between. From germline, CDR1 is ENHRY and CDR2 SYGVKD. This CDR3 is built from 14 residues. CDR3 in DNA: TGTGCCACAGGGATGGTGGGCGTTCGGATCGAGCAGTACTTC. This encodes CATGMVGVRIEQYF.

The gene calls are TRBV7-2 and TRBJ1-5; 11 nucleotides line up with TRBD1. The CDR3 is 15 amino acids. J was trimmed by 4 bases and V by 3 bases; bases with no gene match: 2. Germline loops: CDR1 SGHTA, CDR2 FQGNSA. CDR3 region: CASSLDRGRNQPQHF. CDR3 bases: TGTGCCAGCAGCTTGGACAGGGGGCGAAATCAGCCCCAGCATTTT. The full variable domain, with the rest looked up from reference TRBV7-2 and TRBJ1-5, is GAGVSQSPSNKVTEKGKDVELRCDPISGHTALYWYRQSLGQGLEFLIYFQGNSAPDKSGLPSDRFSAERTGGSVSTLTIQRTQQEDSAVYLCASSLDRGRNQPQHFGDGTRLSIL.

The J gene is TRBJ2-7, the V gene TRBV5-4; no clear D. Germline V gene sequence: CDR1 SGHNT, CDR2 YYREEE (reference sequence). Trimming took 5 bases from V and 0 from J, leaving 6 bases between them. The CDR3 contains 12 residues. The DNA for the CDR3 is TGTGCCAGCAGGTTGAACTCCTACGAGCAGTACTTC. Protein sequence: CASRLNSYEQYF.

The J gene is TRBJ2-7, the V gene TRBV5-4; no reliable D call. CDR3 size: 12 residues. Trimming took off 0 bases at V and 4 bases at J, with 5 bases between the two ends. Per germline, CDR1 SGHNT and CDR2 YYREEE (reference sequence). The CDR3 DNA sequence: TGTGCCAGCAGCTTGGGTGATTACGAGCAGTACTTC. It specifies CASSLGDYEQYF.

This clone was picked up one time. The chain carries TRBV11-3 and TRBJ2-5, with 10 bases matching TRBD2. CDR3 length equals 15 residues. V shed 5 bases and J 5 bases; nucleotides not matched to a gene: 8. The germline CDR1 and CDR2 sequences are SGHNT and YENEEA. The CDR3 protein is CASSVSGRSYETQYF. The CDR3 DNA is TGTGCCAGCAGCGTTAGCGGGAGGAGTTACGAGACCCAGTACTTC.